This T cell receptor beta chain is from a study of T cell repertoires and HLA-DP antigens. Study summary: In vitro CD4+ alloreactivity was against HeLa-presented HLA-DP. Pre-culture CD4+ samples used roughly 1,300 ng DNA versus around 220 ng for CD137+CD4+ sorts.

Overall study findings and caveats: Sorted CD137+ cells had clonality 0.3 to 0.45 against both alloantigens, versus 0.035 to 0.05 pre-culture.

Here immunoSEQ multiplex PCR was the method, and the copy in TCRdb shows in-frame clones only, minus some. This table has around 90,000 clones, approximately 86% appearing once. Comments on this clone: Its target is unknown.

The CDR3 is made up of 14 amino acids. The V gene's germline CDR1 is SNHLY and CDR2 FYNNEI. V lost 4 bases, J lost 1 base, and 9 bases lay in between. The sequence derives from a man aged 50-59 years in good health and CMV-seronegative. Sequenced input: CD4+ T cells from PBMCs. The chain has TRBV2 and TRBJ2-3; D is perhaps TRBD2 (6 bases). The CDR3 DNA reads TGTGCCAGCAGTGCCACGGGAGGCACAGATACGCAGTATTTT. It encodes CASSATGGTDTQYF.